This T cell receptor (beta chain) was profiled in a study of CXCR4 blockade with PD-1 therapy in pancreatic cancer. Overall study findings and caveats: Tumors were clonally expanded, mean around 0.14 versus 0.05 in healthy blood. Antigen-specificity overlap of convergent dominant clones remained unconfirmed.

Here immunoSEQ multiplex PCR was the method, and the copy in TCRdb shows in-frame clones only, minus some. The data show 15,000 or so clones, over 60% seen once. To note about this clone: As yet, its antigen is unknown. Within the sample, other DNA sequences also encode this same CDR3.

Germline V lookup: CDR1 ENHRY, CDR2 SYGVKD. The CDR3 covers 15 residues. V lost 0 bases and J lost 4; bases outside the gene matches: 5. The source of this sequence is a human donor with pancreatic ductal adenocarcinoma. Sequencing was performed on tumor tissue. This rearrangement joins TRBV10-3 to TRBJ2-7; 8 nucleotides line up with TRBD2. CDR3 sequence: CAISESRTGGYEQYF. CDR3 nucleotides: TGTGCCATCAGTGAGTCGAGGACGGGAGGGTACGAGCAGTACTTC.